This TCR beta chain was observed in a study of beta chain features in type 1 diabetes. Study-level information: Similarity in age, gender and cell yields was seen between patients and healthy donors. Findings of the study overall: Reduced insertions and increased deletions marked VDJ junctions in type 1 diabetes patients.

About this clone itself: Its target is unknown.

As every portion of the isolated RNA was reverse transcribed, the sequencing read expressed TCRB transcripts. Profiling relied on immunoSEQ multiplex PCR, and the TCRdb table lists in-frame clones only, not all of them. The table includes just over 600,000 clones, around 15% detected once. The germline V gene has CDR1 SQVTM and CDR2 ANQGSEA. This CDR3 is built from 15 residues. V gave up 4 bases and J gave up 5 bases; unmatched junction bases: 11. The sequence was collected from a man between 18 and 29 years old in good health. The chain joins TRBV29-1 to TRBJ1-1; 9 nucleotides agree with TRBD1. Material for sequencing was naive CD4+ T cells from blood. CDR3 protein: CSVGNLQGAKTEAFF. CDR3 sequence (DNA): TGCAGCGTTGGGAACCTACAGGGGGCTAAGACTGAAGCTTTCTTT.